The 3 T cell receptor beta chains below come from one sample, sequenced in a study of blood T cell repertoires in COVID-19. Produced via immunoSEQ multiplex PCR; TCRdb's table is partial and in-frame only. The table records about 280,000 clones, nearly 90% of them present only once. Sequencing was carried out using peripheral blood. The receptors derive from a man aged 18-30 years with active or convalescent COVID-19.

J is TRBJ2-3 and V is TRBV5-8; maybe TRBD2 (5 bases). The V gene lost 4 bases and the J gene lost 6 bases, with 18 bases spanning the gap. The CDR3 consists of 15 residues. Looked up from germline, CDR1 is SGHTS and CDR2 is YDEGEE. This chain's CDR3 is CASSGELLPGDTQYF. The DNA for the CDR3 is TGTGCCAGCAGCGGGGAGTTATTGCCGGGGGATACGCAGTATTTT.

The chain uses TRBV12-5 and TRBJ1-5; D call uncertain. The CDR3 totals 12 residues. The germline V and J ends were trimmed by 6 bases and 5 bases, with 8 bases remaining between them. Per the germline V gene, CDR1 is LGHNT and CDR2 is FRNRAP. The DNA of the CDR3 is TGTGCTAGTGGGAGCCTTGATCAGCCCCAGCATTTT. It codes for CASGSLDQPQHF.

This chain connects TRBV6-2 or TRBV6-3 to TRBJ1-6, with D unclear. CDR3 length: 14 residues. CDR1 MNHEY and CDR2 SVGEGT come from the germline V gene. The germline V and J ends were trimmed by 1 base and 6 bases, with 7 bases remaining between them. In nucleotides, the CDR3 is TGTGCCAGCAGTTACTATGTCGTTAATTCACCCCTCCACTTT. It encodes CASSYYVVNSPLHF.